This is a list of T cell receptor beta chains from one sample in a study of blood T cell repertoires in COVID-19. The assay was immunoSEQ multiplex PCR, and TCRdb's table has in-frame clones only and misses some. The data hold around 290,000 clones, with 86% observed a single time. Sequencing was done on a sample of PBMCs or T cells enriched from blood (not recorded which). Receptors were obtained from a woman under 30 who had recovered from COVID-19. Both conserved end residues are part of each CDR3. Fields, in order: V gene, J gene, clone size, D gene, CDR3 DNA, CDR3 protein. D genes are given only for firm matches. Clone size appears in some rows only: once, few, many, or a class for an expanded clone.

V gene: TRBV11-2; J gene: TRBJ2-7; clone size: .; D gene: .; CDR3 DNA: TGTGCCAGCAGCTTAGGCGGGACCTACGAGCAGTACTTC; CDR3 protein: CASSLGGTYEQYF
V gene: TRBV27; J gene: TRBJ2-2; clone size: .; D gene: .; CDR3 DNA: TGTGCCAGCAGTTTAGGCCAACAAACCGGGGAGCTGTTTTTT; CDR3 protein: CASSLGQQTGELFF
V gene: TRBV5-1; J gene: TRBJ2-7; clone size: .; D gene: .; CDR3 DNA: TGCGCCAGCAGCCTCTGGACTGAGGACTACGAGCAGTACTTC; CDR3 protein: CASSLWTEDYEQYF
V gene: TRBV7-9; J gene: TRBJ1-4; clone size: .; D gene: TRBD1; CDR3 DNA: TGTGCCAGCAGCTGGACAGGTCTTAATGAAAAACTGTTTTTT; CDR3 protein: CASSWTGLNEKLFF
V gene: TRBV7-2; J gene: TRBJ2-6; clone size: few; D gene: .; CDR3 DNA: TGTGCCAGCAGCCCTCGGCGACACCTGATTGGGGCCAACGTCCTGACTTTC; CDR3 protein: CASSPRRHLIGANVLTF
V gene: TRBV18; J gene: TRBJ1-2; clone size: .; D gene: .; CDR3 DNA: TGTGCCAGCTCACAACCAGGGGATGGCTACACCTTC; CDR3 protein: CASSQPGDGYTF
V gene: TRBV30; J gene: TRBJ1-4; clone size: .; D gene: .; CDR3 DNA: TGTGCCTGGAGCGGCGGACGGGGAACTAATGAAAAACTGTTTTTT; CDR3 protein: CAWSGGRGTNEKLFF
V gene: TRBV13; J gene: TRBJ2-3; clone size: .; D gene: TRBD1; CDR3 DNA: TGTGCCAGCAGCTCACGACAGGGGCCCCCCACAGATACGCAGTATTTT; CDR3 protein: CASSSRQGPPTDTQYF
V gene: TRBV6-1; J gene: TRBJ1-1; clone size: few; D gene: .; CDR3 DNA: TGTGCCAGCAGTGATGTACAGCTGAACACTGAAGCTTTCTTT; CDR3 protein: CASSDVQLNTEAFF
V gene: TRBV9; J gene: TRBJ2-7; clone size: once; D gene: TRBD2; CDR3 DNA: TGTGCCAGCAGCGAGGGGACTAGCGCCTACGAGCAGTACTTC; CDR3 protein: CASSEGTSAYEQYF
V gene: TRBV7-2; J gene: TRBJ2-1; clone size: .; D gene: TRBD2; CDR3 DNA: TGTGCCAGCAGCTTAGGGCGGACTAGCGGGAGAAATGAGCAGTTCTTC; CDR3 protein: CASSLGRTSGRNEQFF
V gene: TRBV6-5; J gene: TRBJ1-4; clone size: .; D gene: .; CDR3 DNA: TGTGCCAGCAGTTCTCCAGGGGCCCATAATGAAAAACTGTTTTTT; CDR3 protein: CASSSPGAHNEKLFF
V gene: TRBV3-1/TRBV3-2; J gene: TRBJ1-1; clone size: .; D gene: .; CDR3 DNA: TGTGCCAGCAGCCTCGGGGAGTCTGAAGCTTTCTTT; CDR3 protein: CASSLGESEAFF
V gene: TRBV14; J gene: TRBJ1-1; clone size: .; D gene: TRBD1; CDR3 DNA: TGTGCCAGCAGCCGATCCACAGGGGTTCACACTGAAGCTTTCTTT; CDR3 protein: CASSRSTGVHTEAFF
V gene: TRBV3-1/TRBV3-2; J gene: TRBJ2-7; clone size: .; D gene: TRBD2; CDR3 DNA: TGTGCCAGCAGCCCGTTTAAGGCGGCTAGCGGGAGTACGGGGTACGAGCAGTACTTC; CDR3 protein: CASSPFKAASGSTGYEQYF
V gene: TRBV6-5; J gene: TRBJ2-7; clone size: .; D gene: .; CDR3 DNA: TGTGCCAGCAGTAGACAGCAAGATTCCTACGAGCAGTACTTC; CDR3 protein: CASSRQQDSYEQYF
V gene: TRBV24-1; J gene: TRBJ2-1; clone size: .; D gene: TRBD2; CDR3 DNA: TGTGCCACGCAGTGGGGGGGAGGCGGTCCTAGCGATGAGCAGTTCTTC; CDR3 protein: CATQWGGGGPSDEQFF
V gene: TRBV27; J gene: TRBJ2-7; clone size: .; D gene: .; CDR3 DNA: TGTGCCAGCAGGTCTGCGGCCCCCTACGAGCAGTACTTC; CDR3 protein: CASRSAAPYEQYF
V gene: TRBV18; J gene: TRBJ1-2; clone size: .; D gene: TRBD1; CDR3 DNA: TGTGCCAGCTCACCCCGGGACAGGGGTTTCGGTGGCTACACCTTC; CDR3 protein: CASSPRDRGFGGYTF
V gene: TRBV6-5; J gene: TRBJ2-7; clone size: .; D gene: .; CDR3 DNA: TGTGCCAGCAGTACTAGTTTTAACTACGAGCAGTACTTC; CDR3 protein: CASSTSFNYEQYF
V gene: TRBV7-2; J gene: TRBJ2-1; clone size: .; D gene: TRBD2; CDR3 DNA: TGTGCCAGCAGCTTACAGAGCGGGGGGCCGCCGTACAATGAGCAGTTCTTC; CDR3 protein: CASSLQSGGPPYNEQFF
V gene: TRBV30; J gene: TRBJ1-2; clone size: few; D gene: .; CDR3 DNA: TGTGCCTCCGGGTTCACTAACTATGGCTACACCTTC; CDR3 protein: CASGFTNYGYTF
V gene: TRBV7-2; J gene: TRBJ2-7; clone size: .; D gene: .; CDR3 DNA: TGTGCCAGCAGCTTAGCGGGACTTCCGACCTACGAGCAGTACTTC; CDR3 protein: CASSLAGLPTYEQYF
V gene: TRBV27; J gene: TRBJ2-3; clone size: .; D gene: TRBD2; CDR3 DNA: TGTGCCAGCGGTGTGGGGGGGGGCACAGATACGCAGTATTTT; CDR3 protein: CASGVGGGTDTQYF
V gene: TRBV10-3; J gene: TRBJ2-7; clone size: .; D gene: TRBD2; CDR3 DNA: TGTGCCATCAGCTGTACTAGCGGGACCTACGAGCAGTACTTC; CDR3 protein: CAISCTSGTYEQYF
V gene: TRBV19; J gene: TRBJ2-7; clone size: .; D gene: TRBD2; CDR3 DNA: TGTGCCAGTAGTAACCGACTAGCTACCTACGAGCAGTACTTC; CDR3 protein: CASSNRLATYEQYF
V gene: TRBV4-1; J gene: TRBJ2-7; clone size: .; D gene: .; CDR3 DNA: TGCGCCAGCAGCCAAGTTGGCGGCTACGAGCAGTACTTC; CDR3 protein: CASSQVGGYEQYF
V gene: TRBV29-1; J gene: TRBJ1-2; clone size: .; D gene: .; CDR3 DNA: TGCAGCGTTGTCACAGTAAAGTTGCCTATTAACTATGGCTACACCTTC; CDR3 protein: CSVVTVKLPINYGYTF
V gene: TRBV11-1; J gene: TRBJ2-7; clone size: few; D gene: TRBD1; CDR3 DNA: TGTGCCAGCAGCTCCGACAGGGACGAGCAGTACTTC; CDR3 protein: CASSSDRDEQYF
V gene: TRBV10-1; J gene: TRBJ2-1; clone size: .; D gene: .; CDR3 DNA: TGCGCCAGCAGTGATCTAAAGCGTGGGGAGCAGTTCTTC; CDR3 protein: CASSDLKRGEQFF
V gene: TRBV4-3; J gene: TRBJ1-4; clone size: .; D gene: .; CDR3 DNA: TGCGCCAGCAGCCAAGGGCAGGCACCTAATGAAAAACTGTTTTTT; CDR3 protein: CASSQGQAPNEKLFF
V gene: TRBV7-9; J gene: TRBJ1-2; clone size: .; D gene: .; CDR3 DNA: TGTGCCAGCAGCCCCTCGGGGGTTACTAACTATGGCTACACCTTC; CDR3 protein: CASSPSGVTNYGYTF
V gene: TRBV5-4; J gene: TRBJ1-2; clone size: .; D gene: TRBD1; CDR3 DNA: TGTGCCAGCAGCTTACAGGGGGTTGACACCTTC; CDR3 protein: CASSLQGVDTF
V gene: TRBV29-1; J gene: TRBJ1-2; clone size: .; D gene: .; CDR3 DNA: TGCAGCGTTGAAAAGACAGCGAGCCTATATGGCTACACCTTC; CDR3 protein: CSVEKTASLYGYTF
V gene: TRBV6-4; J gene: TRBJ1-4; clone size: .; D gene: .; CDR3 DNA: TGTGCCAGCAGTGAGGAGTCGTGGAGTGAAAAACTGTTTTTT; CDR3 protein: CASSEESWSEKLFF
V gene: TRBV19; J gene: TRBJ2-3; clone size: .; D gene: TRBD2; CDR3 DNA: TGTGCCAGTAGTAGGGAGCGGGAGACTGGAGATACGCAGTATTTT; CDR3 protein: CASSRERETGDTQYF
V gene: TRBV5-1; J gene: TRBJ2-3; clone size: .; D gene: .; CDR3 DNA: TGCGCCAGCACCTCAAAAAGAGCAGAGGACACAGATACGCAGTATTTT; CDR3 protein: CASTSKRAEDTDTQYF
V gene: TRBV6-1; J gene: TRBJ1-6; clone size: .; D gene: .; CDR3 DNA: TGTGCCAGCAGTGAAGCGGTGAGTTATAATTCACCCCTCCACTTT; CDR3 protein: CASSEAVSYNSPLHF
V gene: TRBV28; J gene: TRBJ1-2; clone size: .; D gene: .; CDR3 DNA: TGTGCCAGCAGTTTAGGCCGTTCCCTTGACTATGGCTACACCTTC; CDR3 protein: CASSLGRSLDYGYTF
V gene: TRBV29-1; J gene: TRBJ1-2; clone size: .; D gene: .; CDR3 DNA: TGCAGCTCCACCTCCGGGGTCTATGGCTACACCTTC; CDR3 protein: CSSTSGVYGYTF
V gene: TRBV3-1/TRBV3-2; J gene: TRBJ1-6; clone size: .; D gene: TRBD1; CDR3 DNA: TGTGCCAGCAGCAACGGACAGGGGGAATCCTTAGCAAAGAGAAATTCACCCCTCCACTTT; CDR3 protein: CASSNGQGESLAKRNSPLHF